This T cell receptor (beta chain) was observed in a study of T cells after yellow fever vaccination. Study-wide results and limits: Although the secondary response was weaker, it peaked faster, at day 5 versus 15. In post-booster samples, most primary-vaccination clones reappeared (under 98% CD4, 70% to 90% CD8).

One entry per CDR3 protein results from TCRdb running MiXCR on the 5' RACE reads. The sample contains hundreds of thousands of distinct CDR3 sequences, 12% of which appear only once. Germline lookup yields CDR1 MNHNY and CDR2 SVGAGI (reference sequence). The CDR3 covers 11 residues. V lost 8 bases and J lost 4, with 8 bases in between. There are a few counts of this clonotype. Its antigen remains unidentified. This TCR was sampled from a man aged 25 to 40 who received the YFV17D yellow fever vaccine. The input for sequencing was PBMCs, taken on the day of the yellow fever booster vaccination. The chain recombines TRBV6-6 with TRBJ1-1; a possible D gene is TRBD1 (5 bases). The CDR3, as DNA: TGTGCCAGCGTGCAGGGCACTGAAGCTTTCTTT. Amino acids: CASVQGTEAFF.